The text below deals with one T cell receptor beta chain. This specimen belongs to a study of identical twins. TCRdb reprocessed the 5' RACE reads via MiXCR and lists one record per CDR3 protein. The sample shows around 490,000 distinct CDR3 sequences, roughly an eighth of them seen only once. Germline lookup yields CDR1 SGHVS and CDR2 FNYEAQ. The CDR3 has 15 amino acids. With 5 bases removed from V and 5 bases from J, the gap between germline ends came to 19 bases. The same sample was also used in a study of yellow fever vaccine responses in identical twins. That report adds: Twins reportedly mounted vaccine T cell responses that seemed partly convergent, partly personalized.

Sequencing was carried out using CD4+ T cells sorted from blood. V is TRBV7-6 and J is TRBJ2-7; no clear D. The sequence was obtained from a woman aged 18-29 years in good health. The CDR3 is CASSPEPGQFHEQYF. Written as DNA, the CDR3 is TGTGCCAGCAGCCCAGAGCCAGGCCAATTCCACGAGCAGTACTTC.